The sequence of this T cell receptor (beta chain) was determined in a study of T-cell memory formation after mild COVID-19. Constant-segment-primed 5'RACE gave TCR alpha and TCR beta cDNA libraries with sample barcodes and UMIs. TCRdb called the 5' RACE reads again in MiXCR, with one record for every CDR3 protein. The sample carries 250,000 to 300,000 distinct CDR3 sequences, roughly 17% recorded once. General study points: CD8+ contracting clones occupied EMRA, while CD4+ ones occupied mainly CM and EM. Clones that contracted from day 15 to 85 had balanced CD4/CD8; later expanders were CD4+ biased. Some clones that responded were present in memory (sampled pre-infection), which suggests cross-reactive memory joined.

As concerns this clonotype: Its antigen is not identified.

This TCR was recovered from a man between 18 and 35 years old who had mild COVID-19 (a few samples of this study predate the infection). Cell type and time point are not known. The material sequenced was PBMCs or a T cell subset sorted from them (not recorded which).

CDR3 protein: CASSYPTFGGGGPGYTF. The CDR3 bases are TGTGCCAGCAGTTACCCTACCTTCGGGGGTGGAGGACCTGGCTACACCTTC. J is TRBJ1-2 and V is TRBV6-2 or TRBV6-3, with a possible D match to TRBD1 (5 bases). V lost 2 bases and J lost 7, with 23 bases in between. The CDR3 totals 17 residues. Germline V gene sequence: CDR1 MNHEY, CDR2 SVGEGT.